Below, 23 T cell receptor beta chains from the same sample are listed, as sequenced in a study of cytomegalovirus exposure and HLA in healthy donors. Amplification used 60 Vbeta primers and 13 Jbeta primers. Sequencing used immunoSEQ multiplex PCR; TCRdb keeps in-frame clones, though not all of them. The sample records 100,000 to 150,000 clones, roughly 84% being singletons. Sequences were obtained from PBMCs. These receptors originate from a man aged 50 or older in good health and CMV-seronegative.

The J gene is TRBJ2-5, the V gene TRBV7-9, with 7 bases fitting TRBD2. CDR1 and CDR2 from the germline V gene are SEHNR and FQNEAQ (reference sequence). With V trimmed by 5 bases and J by 4 bases, 10 bases remained unmatched. The CDR3 has 15 residues. The CDR3 region is CASSPALGGGETQYF. CDR3 nucleotides: TGTGCCAGCAGCCCTGCCCTTGGGGGGGGAGAGACCCAGTACTTC. Drawing the rest from reference TRBV7-9 and TRBJ2-5, the complete variable domain is DTGVSQNPRHKITKRGQNVTFRCDPISEHNRLYWYRQTLGQGPEFLTYFQNEAQLEKSRLLSDRFSAERPKGSFSTLEIQRTEQGDSAMYLCASSPALGGGETQYFGPGTRLLVL.

This clone showed up just a few times. The J gene is TRBJ1-1, the V gene TRBV28; a weak D match, TRBD1 (6 bases). V shed 2 bases and J shed 8 bases, with 15 bases lying between them. The germline V gene encodes CDR1 MDHEN and CDR2 SYDVKM. This CDR3 is 14 amino acids long. This CDR3 reads CASSLDQFTGEAFF. DNA of the CDR3: TGTGCCAGCAGTTTAGACCAGTTTACAGGGGAAGCTTTCTTT.

Only one count was recorded for this clone. Other DNA sequences from this sample encode an identical CDR3 as well. J is TRBJ2-1 and V is TRBV5-1, with TRBD2 as a possible D gene (5 bases). The CDR3 sequence is 15 residues long. Germline V gives CDR1 SGHRS, CDR2 YFSETQ. V dropped 0 bases and J dropped 0 bases, with 7 bases sitting between them. This chain's CDR3 is CASSLAGSSYNEQFF. CDR3 DNA: TGCGCCAGCAGCTTGGCGGGAAGCTCCTACAATGAGCAGTTCTTC.

V is TRBV2 and J is TRBJ1-5, with D possibly TRBD1 on 5 matching bases. The CDR3 totals 14 residues. CDR1 is SNHLY and CDR2 is FYNNEI in the germline V gene. V dropped 1 base and J dropped 7 bases, with 11 bases sitting between them. As DNA, the CDR3 is TGTGCCAGCAGTGAAGAGGGGCGGGAGCAGCCCCAGCATTTT. Translation: CASSEEGREQPQHF.

In its sample, this clone was seen once. The V gene is TRBV5-5, the J gene TRBJ2-7; TRBD1 matches 9 bases. The ends lost 4 bases at V and 5 bases at J; junction bases unmatched: 4. Looked up from germline, CDR1 is SGHKS and CDR2 is YYEKEE (reference sequence). The length of the CDR3 is 13 residues. The CDR3 protein is CASSPRTGDEQYF. CDR3 DNA: TGTGCCAGCAGCCCAAGGACAGGGGACGAGCAGTACTTC.

In this sample, this clone turned up a few times. The CDR3 region has the DNA TGTGCCACCAGCAGAGGACGTACCGCAGAGGGGGTGGCCTACGAGCAGTACTTC. It yields the protein CATSRGRTAEGVAYEQYF. The chain has TRBV15 and TRBJ2-7, with D maybe TRBD1 (6 bases). Per germline, CDR1 LNHNV and CDR2 YYDKDF (reference sequence). The CDR3 is made up of 18 amino acids. The germline V and J ends were trimmed by 1 base and 2 bases, with 21 bases remaining between them.

The chain carries TRBV18 and TRBJ2-2; possible D gene TRBD2, 5 bases. The V gene's germline CDR1 is KGHSH and CDR2 LQKENI. CDR3 size: 17 residues. Trimming removed 4 bases at V and 4 bases at J, with 19 bases between. CDR3 sequence: CASSRNGVPSSTGELFF. CDR3 sequence (DNA): TGTGCCAGCTCACGAAACGGGGTCCCTTCATCCACCGGGGAGCTGTTTTTT.

This clone was seen only once. V gene TRBV7-9 combines with J gene TRBJ2-1, with 8 nucleotides matching TRBD1. Germline V gene sequence: CDR1 SEHNR, CDR2 FQNEAQ (reference sequence). The CDR3 runs to 14 residues. V shed 9 bases, J shed 2 bases, and the junction held 6 bases outside the gene matches. The CDR3 sequence is CASLPGQAYNEQFF. CDR3 DNA sequence: TGTGCCAGTTTACCGGGACAGGCCTACAATGAGCAGTTCTTC.

The V gene is TRBV9, the J gene TRBJ2-5; maybe TRBD2 (7 bases). Trimming removed 2 bases at V and 4 bases at J, with 12 bases between. The germline gives CDR1 SGDLS, CDR2 YYNGEE. This CDR3 comprises 14 residues. Written as DNA, the CDR3 is TGTGCCAGCAGCGTGGGGGGGCCGTCAGAGACCCAGTACTTC. Encoded protein: CASSVGGPSETQYF.

This chain uses TRBV27 with TRBJ2-2; possible D gene TRBD1, 6 bases. CDR1 is MNHEY, CDR2 SMNVEV, per germline (reference sequence). The CDR3 consists of 14 residues. Trimming pared 4 bases from V and 5 bases from J, leaving 11 bases between. DNA of the CDR3: TGTGCCAGCAGTTGGGGAACAGGGACCGGGGAGCTGTTTTTT. Translation gives CASSWGTGTGELFF.

V gene TRBV7-3 combines with J gene TRBJ1-2; 7 nucleotides line up with TRBD1. This CDR3 comprises 15 residues. With V trimmed by 6 bases and J by 4 bases, 11 bases remained unmatched. Germline V gives CDR1 SGHTA, CDR2 FQGTGA. Written as DNA, the CDR3 is TGTGCCAGCAGTTCCCTACAGGGGACGCGCTATGGCTACACCTTC. Amino acids: CASSSLQGTRYGYTF.

V usage is TRBV10-3 and J usage is TRBJ2-2; tentatively, D is TRBD2 (5 bases). V gave up 6 bases and J gave up 6 bases, with 26 bases separating them. The germline CDR1 and CDR2 sequences are ENHRY and SYGVKD. CDR3 length: 18 amino acids. CDR3 DNA sequence: TGTGCCATCAGCGCCCTCGAGGGCAGCGCTGGTTGGGCCGGGGAGCTGTTTTTT. As protein: CAISALEGSAGWAGELFF.

This clone has a single count. This chain uses TRBV6-1 with TRBJ2-5, with 8 bases lining up with TRBD2. The germline gives CDR1 MNHNS, CDR2 SASEGT. Trimming removed 5 bases from V and 5 bases from J; junction bases left unmatched: 7. There are 14 residues in the CDR3. CDR3 in DNA: TGTGCCAGCAGTCCCCACCGGGAGGGCGAGACCCAGTACTTC. This encodes CASSPHREGETQYF.

This clone appeared once. The CDR3 DNA is TGTGCCAGCTCACCGGACAGGCCTGGGCTGAACACTGAAGCTTTCTTT. Amino acids: CASSPDRPGLNTEAFF. This chain links TRBV18 with TRBJ1-1; 7 bases are shared with TRBD1. The CDR3 loop spans 16 amino acids. V lost 3 bases, J lost 0 bases, and 7 bases stayed unmatched. Germline assignment: CDR1 KGHSH and CDR2 LQKENI.

The chain carries TRBV5-6 and TRBJ1-2; 12 bases map to TRBD1. The CDR3 contains 16 residues. Germline CDR1 and CDR2: SGHDT and YYEEEE. With V trimmed by 2 bases and J by 7 bases, 9 bases remained unmatched. The CDR3 spells CASSFTPGQGAVGYTF. Here the CDR3 DNA reads TGTGCCAGCAGCTTTACCCCGGGACAGGGGGCGGTTGGCTACACCTTC.

This chain links TRBV4-3 with TRBJ2-5; 10 bases are a match to TRBD1. The DNA end is more similar to TRBJ2-7, so the J call may be wrong. CDR3 length equals 15 residues. Germline V gene sequence: CDR1 LGHNA, CDR2 YSLEER. The CDR3: CASSQVDRGAYEQYF. Here the CDR3 DNA reads TGCGCCAGCAGCCAGGTGGACAGGGGGGCCTACGAGCAGTACTTC.

V gene TRBV2 combines with J gene TRBJ2-5; the match to TRBD1 covers 10 bases. This CDR3 spans 14 amino acids. The junction had 5 bases not matched to a gene; V was cut back by 5 bases and J by 5 bases. CDR1 is SNHLY and CDR2 is FYNNEI in the germline V gene. CDR3 sequence: CASSPGQGSETQYF. CDR3 nucleotide sequence: TGTGCCAGCAGTCCGGGACAGGGGTCGGAGACCCAGTACTTC.

The V call is TRBV15, the J call TRBJ2-7, with a possible D match to TRBD2 (8 bases). Germline CDR1 LNHNV, CDR2 YYDKDF (reference sequence). The ends were cut back, 3 bases at V and 5 bases at J, with 20 bases in the middle. The CDR3 length is 16 residues. CDR3 DNA: TGTGCCACCAGCAGTAAACGGGAGGGGGCCCTCCACGAGCAGTACTTC. The encoded protein is CATSSKREGALHEQYF.

This chain links TRBV19 with TRBJ1-5; D possibly corresponds to TRBD1 (6 bases). The CDR3 runs to 15 residues. Germline assignment: CDR1 LNHDA and CDR2 SQIVND (reference sequence). V shed 1 base and J shed 6 bases, with 13 bases lying between them. The CDR3 loop is CASSIVTGSLQPQHF. CDR3 coding DNA: TGTGCCAGTAGTATAGTCACAGGGAGCCTTCAGCCCCAGCATTTT.

The J gene is TRBJ2-7, the V gene TRBV19, with TRBD2 as a possible D gene (6 bases). Germline V lookup: CDR1 LNHDA, CDR2 SQIVND (reference sequence). The CDR3 totals 15 residues. Trimming removed 0 bases at V and 0 bases at J, with 9 bases between. The CDR3 nucleotides are TGTGCCAGTAGTATAGATCTCGGGGGCTCCTACGAGCAGTACTTC. Encoded protein: CASSIDLGGSYEQYF. The whole variable domain, filled in from reference TRBV19 and TRBJ2-7, reads DGGITQSPKYLFRKEGQNVTLSCEQNLNHDAMYWYRQDPGQGLRLIYYSQIVNDFQKGDIAEGYSVSREKKESFPLTVTSAQKNPTAFYLCASSIDLGGSYEQYFGPGTRLTVT.

The chain employs TRBV15 and TRBJ2-1, with 9 bases that match TRBD2. Germline CDR1 and CDR2: LNHNV and YYDKDF (reference sequence). CDR3 size: 16 residues. Trimming at V came to 1 base and at J to 5 bases, leaving 6 bases not matched to a gene. The CDR3 spells CATSRVRGGSDNEQFF. CDR3 coding DNA: TGTGCCACCAGCAGAGTGCGGGGGGGCAGCGACAATGAGCAGTTCTTC.

The chain is built from TRBV5-1 and TRBJ2-2; D may be TRBD1 (5 bases). CDR1 SGHRS and CDR2 YFSETQ come from the germline V gene. The V end lost 2 bases, the J end lost 7 bases, and 21 bases lay between the germline ends. The CDR3 has 17 residues. The CDR3: CASSLSDFERGIGELFF. CDR3 coding DNA: TGCGCCAGCAGCTTAAGCGACTTTGAAAGGGGTATCGGGGAGCTGTTTTTT. The entire variable domain, with the rest obtained from reference TRBV5-1 and TRBJ2-2, is as follows: KAGVTQTPRYLIKTRGQQVTLSCSPISGHRSVSWYQQTPGQGLQFLFEYFSETQRNKGNFPGRFSGRQFSNSRSEMNVSTLELGDSALYLCASSLSDFERGIGELFFGEGSRLTVL.

The gene calls are TRBV6-5 and TRBJ1-5, with D perhaps TRBD1 (5 bases). Germline CDR1 reads MNHEY; CDR2 reads SVGAGI. The germline V and J ends were trimmed by 6 bases and 9 bases, with 18 bases remaining between them. The CDR3 has 14 residues. The CDR3 region is CASSPRETFPPQHF. The CDR3 DNA is TGTGCCAGCAGCCCCAGGGAAACCTTCCCGCCCCAGCATTTT.